The clone carrying this TCR beta chain was seen repeatedly, ten times or more. The record originates from a study of regulatory T cells in long-lasting Graves disease. According to the study, TCR beta libraries were built with iRepertoire HTBI primers and CDR3-region Arm-PCR. TCRdb passed the multiplex PCR reads through MiXCR, listing each CDR3 protein once. The sample lists almost 450,000 distinct CDR3 sequences; about 15% were seen once. This sample's time point: newly diagnosed GD, antithyroid drugs for less than 3 months. RNA extracted from PBMCs served as the sequencing template. J gave up 2 bases and V 0 bases, and 10 bases lay outside the gene matches. Per germline, CDR1 DFQATT and CDR2 SNEGSKA (reference sequence). The CDR3 totals 16 residues. The same data also went into a second study, on T cells in Graves' hyperthyroidism and ophthalmopathy. This second study notes: Initially, a first-round RT-PCR of the TCR CDR3 employed the HTBI primer set.

The clonotype originates from a young woman with Graves disease. The rearrangement joins TRBV20-1 to TRBJ2-7; TRBD1 agrees at 7 bases. Here the sequenced sample was peripheral blood mononuclear cells (PBMCs), taken at new diagnosis, from a patient treated with antithyroid drugs. For the CDR3, the DNA is TGCAGTGCTAGAGATCCGAAACAGGGGCCAGCCTACGAGCAGTACTTC. This translates into CSARDPKQGPAYEQYF.